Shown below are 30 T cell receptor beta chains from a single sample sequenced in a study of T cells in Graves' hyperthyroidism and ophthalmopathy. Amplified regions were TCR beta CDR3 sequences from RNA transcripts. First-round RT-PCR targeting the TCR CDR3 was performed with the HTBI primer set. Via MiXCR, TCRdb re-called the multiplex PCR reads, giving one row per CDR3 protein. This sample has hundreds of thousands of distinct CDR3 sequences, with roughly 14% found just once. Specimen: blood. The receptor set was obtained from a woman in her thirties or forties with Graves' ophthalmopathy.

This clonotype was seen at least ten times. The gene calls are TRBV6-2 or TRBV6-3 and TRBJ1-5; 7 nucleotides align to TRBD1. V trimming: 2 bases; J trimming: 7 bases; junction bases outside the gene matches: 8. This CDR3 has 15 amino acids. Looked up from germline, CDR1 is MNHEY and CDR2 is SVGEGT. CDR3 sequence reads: CASSYPNRGHQPQHF. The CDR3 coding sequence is TGTGCCAGCAGTTACCCAAACAGGGGACACCAGCCCCAGCATTTT.

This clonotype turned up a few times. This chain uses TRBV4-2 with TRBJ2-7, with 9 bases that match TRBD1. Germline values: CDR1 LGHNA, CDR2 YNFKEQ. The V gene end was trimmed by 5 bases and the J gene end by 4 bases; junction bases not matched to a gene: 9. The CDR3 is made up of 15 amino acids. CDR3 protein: CASSEAGQGLYEQYF. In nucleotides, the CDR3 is TGTGCCAGCAGCGAAGCGGGACAGGGTCTATACGAGCAGTACTTC.

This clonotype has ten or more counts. CDR3 DNA: TGTGCCAGCGTGTCTGGGCCAGCTCGAGGCTACGAGCAGTACTTC. Translation: CASVSGPARGYEQYF. This chain links TRBV7-6 with TRBJ2-7, with D hard to call. The CDR3 spans 15 residues. V was trimmed by 8 bases and J by 3 bases, leaving 20 bases between them. Germline loops: CDR1 SGHVS, CDR2 FNYEAQ.

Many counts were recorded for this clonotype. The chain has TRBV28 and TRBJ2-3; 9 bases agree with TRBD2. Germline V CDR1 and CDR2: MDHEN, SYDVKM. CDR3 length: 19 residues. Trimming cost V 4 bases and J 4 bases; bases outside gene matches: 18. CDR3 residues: CASSSPQLSAGGPPDTQYF. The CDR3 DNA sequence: TGTGCCAGCAGTTCACCCCAATTGTCCGCGGGAGGGCCCCCAGATACGCAGTATTTT.

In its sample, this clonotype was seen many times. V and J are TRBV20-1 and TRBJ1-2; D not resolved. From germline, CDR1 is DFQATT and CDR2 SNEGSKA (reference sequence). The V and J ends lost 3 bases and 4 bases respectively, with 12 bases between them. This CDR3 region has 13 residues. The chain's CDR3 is CSASPTDLYGYTF. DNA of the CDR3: TGCAGTGCTAGCCCCACAGACCTCTATGGCTACACCTTC.

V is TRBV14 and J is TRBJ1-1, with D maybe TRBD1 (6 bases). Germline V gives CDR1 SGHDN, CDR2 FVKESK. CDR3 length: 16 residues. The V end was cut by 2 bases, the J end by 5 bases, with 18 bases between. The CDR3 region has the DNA TGTGCCAGCAGCCAACAAGATGCAGGGGTGTTAACTGAAGCTTTCTTT. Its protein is CASSQQDAGVLTEAFF.

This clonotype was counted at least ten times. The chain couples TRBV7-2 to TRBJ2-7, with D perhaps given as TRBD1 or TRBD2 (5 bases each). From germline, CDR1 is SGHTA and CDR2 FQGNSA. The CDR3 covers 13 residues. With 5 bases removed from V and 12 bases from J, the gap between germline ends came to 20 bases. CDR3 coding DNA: TGTGCCAGCAGCCGAGAACCACCGGGACGGGTGTACTTC. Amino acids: CASSREPPGRVYF.

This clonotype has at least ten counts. CDR3 nucleotides: TGTGCCAGCAGCGCAGGGGTGGGGACCCAGTACTTC. Translating it yields CASSAGVGTQYF. The chain employs TRBV7-3 and TRBJ2-5; D might be TRBD1 (6 bases). V lost 5 bases and J lost 7, with 11 bases in between. Germline V gives CDR1 SGHTA, CDR2 FQGTGA. CDR3 length: 12 residues.

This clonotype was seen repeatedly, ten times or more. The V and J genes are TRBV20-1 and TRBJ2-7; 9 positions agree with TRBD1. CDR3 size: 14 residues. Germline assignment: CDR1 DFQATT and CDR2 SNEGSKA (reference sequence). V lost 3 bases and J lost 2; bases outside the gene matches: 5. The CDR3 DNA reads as TGCAGTGCTAGCCGGGACAGGGAACCCTACGAGCAGTACTTC. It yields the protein CSASRDREPYEQYF.

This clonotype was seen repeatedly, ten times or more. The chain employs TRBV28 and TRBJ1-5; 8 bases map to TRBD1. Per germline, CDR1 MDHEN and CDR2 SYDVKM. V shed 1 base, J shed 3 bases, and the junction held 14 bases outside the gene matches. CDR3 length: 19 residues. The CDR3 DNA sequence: TGTGCCAGCAGTTTATATCCCCGGCGACAGGGGCCTTACAATCAGCCCCAGCATTTT. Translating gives CASSLYPRRQGPYNQPQHF.

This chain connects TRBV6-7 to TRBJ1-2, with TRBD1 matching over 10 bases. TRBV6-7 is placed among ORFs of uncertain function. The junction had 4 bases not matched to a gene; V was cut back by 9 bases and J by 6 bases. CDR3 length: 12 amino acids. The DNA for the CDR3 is TGTGCCAGGACAGGGGGCGCGAATGGCTACACCTTC. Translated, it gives CARTGGANGYTF.

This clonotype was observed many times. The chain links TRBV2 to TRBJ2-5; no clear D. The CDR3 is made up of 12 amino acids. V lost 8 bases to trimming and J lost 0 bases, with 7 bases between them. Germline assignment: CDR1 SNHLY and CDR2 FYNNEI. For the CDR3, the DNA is TGTGCCAGCCGGGTTAACCAAGAGACCCAGTACTTC. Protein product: CASRVNQETQYF. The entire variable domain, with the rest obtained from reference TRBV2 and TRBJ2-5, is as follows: EPEVTQTPSHQVTQMGQEVILRCVPISNHLYFYWYRQILGQKVEFLVSFYNNEISEKSEIFDDQFSVERPDGSNFTLKIRSTKLEDSAMYFCASRVNQETQYFGPGTRLLVL.

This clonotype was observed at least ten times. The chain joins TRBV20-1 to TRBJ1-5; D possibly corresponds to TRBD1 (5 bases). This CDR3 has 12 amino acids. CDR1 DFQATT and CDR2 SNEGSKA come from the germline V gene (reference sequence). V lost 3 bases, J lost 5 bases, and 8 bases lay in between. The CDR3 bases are TGCAGTGCTAGGGGACCTGATCAGCCCCAGCATTTT. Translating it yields CSARGPDQPQHF.

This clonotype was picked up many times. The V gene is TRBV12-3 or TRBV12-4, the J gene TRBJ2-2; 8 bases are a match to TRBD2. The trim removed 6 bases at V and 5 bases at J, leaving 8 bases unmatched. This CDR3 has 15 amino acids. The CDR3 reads CASSSAGVRTGELFF. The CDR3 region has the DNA TGTGCCAGCAGCTCAGCGGGAGTAAGAACCGGGGAGCTGTTTTTT.

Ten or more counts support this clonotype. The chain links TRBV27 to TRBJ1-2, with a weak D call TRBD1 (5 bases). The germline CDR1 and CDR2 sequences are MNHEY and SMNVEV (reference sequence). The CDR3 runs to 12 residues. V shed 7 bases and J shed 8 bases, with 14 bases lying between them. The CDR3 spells CASKQGWGGYTF. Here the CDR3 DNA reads TGTGCCAGCAAGCAGGGTTGGGGAGGCTACACCTTC.

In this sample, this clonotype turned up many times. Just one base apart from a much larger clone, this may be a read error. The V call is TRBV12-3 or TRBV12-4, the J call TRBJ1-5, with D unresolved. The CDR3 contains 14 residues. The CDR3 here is CASSPRYSDQPQHF. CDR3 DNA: TGTGCCAGCAGTCCCAGATATAGCGATCAGCCCCAGCATTTT.

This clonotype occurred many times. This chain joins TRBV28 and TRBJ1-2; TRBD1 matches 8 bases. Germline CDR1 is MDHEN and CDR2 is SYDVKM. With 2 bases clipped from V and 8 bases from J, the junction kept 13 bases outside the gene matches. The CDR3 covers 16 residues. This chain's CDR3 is CASSLGAPRDRRGYTF. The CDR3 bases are TGTGCCAGCAGTTTAGGAGCCCCCCGGGACAGGAGGGGCTACACCTTC.

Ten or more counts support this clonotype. CDR3 amino acids: CASSQELRQETQYF. The CDR3 DNA reads TGTGCCAGCAGCCAAGAGTTGCGACAAGAGACCCAGTACTTC. The chain links TRBV14 to TRBJ2-5; D gene uncertain. From germline, CDR1 is SGHDN and CDR2 FVKESK. Between the trimmed V and J ends, which lost 0 bases and 2 bases, there was a span of 7 bases. CDR3 length: 14 residues.

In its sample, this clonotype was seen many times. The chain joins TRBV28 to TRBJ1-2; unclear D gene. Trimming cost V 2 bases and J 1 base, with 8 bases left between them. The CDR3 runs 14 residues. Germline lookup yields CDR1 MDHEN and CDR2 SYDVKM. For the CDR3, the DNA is TGTGCCAGCAGTTTAGGGGTGGATAACTATGGCTACACCTTC. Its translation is CASSLGVDNYGYTF.

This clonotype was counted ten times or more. CDR3 sequence (DNA): TGTGCCAGCAGTCTGTCGTGGGACAGGGGCTATGGCTACACCTTC. Its protein product is CASSLSWDRGYGYTF. The chain links TRBV5-5 to TRBJ1-2, with 10 bases lining up with TRBD1. Germline CDR1 and CDR2: SGHKS and YYEKEE (reference sequence). The V gene end was trimmed by 5 bases and the J gene end by 4 bases; junction bases not matched to a gene: 8. This CDR3 has 15 amino acids. Full variable domain (remainder filled in from reference TRBV5-5 and TRBJ1-2): DAGVTQSPTHLIKTRGQQVTLRCSPISGHKSVSWYQQVLGQGPQFIFQYYEKEERGRGNFPDRFSARQFPNYSSELNVNALLLGDSALYLCASSLSWDRGYGYTFGSGTRLTVV.

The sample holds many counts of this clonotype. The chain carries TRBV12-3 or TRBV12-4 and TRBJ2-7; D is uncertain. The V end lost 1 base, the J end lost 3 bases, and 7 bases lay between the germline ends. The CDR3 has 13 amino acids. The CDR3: CASSLGQHYEQYF. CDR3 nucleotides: TGTGCCAGCAGTTTAGGGCAGCACTACGAGCAGTACTTC.

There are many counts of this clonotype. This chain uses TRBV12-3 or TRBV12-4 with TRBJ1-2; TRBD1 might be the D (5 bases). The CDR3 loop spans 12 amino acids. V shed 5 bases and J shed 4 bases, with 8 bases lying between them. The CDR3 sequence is CASSGTFYGYTF. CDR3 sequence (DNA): TGTGCCAGCAGTGGGACTTTCTATGGCTACACCTTC.

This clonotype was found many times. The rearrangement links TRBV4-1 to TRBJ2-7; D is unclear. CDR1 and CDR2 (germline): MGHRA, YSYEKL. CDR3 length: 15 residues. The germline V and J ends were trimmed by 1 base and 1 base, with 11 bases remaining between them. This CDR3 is CASSQGTGYSYEQYF. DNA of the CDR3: TGCGCCAGCAGCCAAGGAACCGGCTATTCCTACGAGCAGTACTTC.

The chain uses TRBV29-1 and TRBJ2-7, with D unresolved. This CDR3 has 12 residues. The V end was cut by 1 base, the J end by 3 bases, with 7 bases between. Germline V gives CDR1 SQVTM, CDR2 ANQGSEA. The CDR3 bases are TGCAGCGTTGAAGGCGCCAACTACGAGCAGTACTTC. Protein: CSVEGANYEQYF.

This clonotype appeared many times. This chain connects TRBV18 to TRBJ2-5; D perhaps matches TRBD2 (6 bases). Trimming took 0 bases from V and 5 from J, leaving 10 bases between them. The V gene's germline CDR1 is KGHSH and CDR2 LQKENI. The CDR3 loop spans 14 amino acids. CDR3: CASSPPGGEETQYF. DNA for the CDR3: TGTGCCAGCTCACCACCCGGAGGGGAGGAGACCCAGTACTTC.

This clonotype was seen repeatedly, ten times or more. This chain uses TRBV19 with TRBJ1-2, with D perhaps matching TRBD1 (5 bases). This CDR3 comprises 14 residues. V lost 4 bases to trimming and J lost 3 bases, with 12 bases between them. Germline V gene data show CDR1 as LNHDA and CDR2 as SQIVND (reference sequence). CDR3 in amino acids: CASSTQTDHYGYTF. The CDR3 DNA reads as TGTGCCAGTAGTACCCAGACAGACCACTATGGCTACACCTTC.

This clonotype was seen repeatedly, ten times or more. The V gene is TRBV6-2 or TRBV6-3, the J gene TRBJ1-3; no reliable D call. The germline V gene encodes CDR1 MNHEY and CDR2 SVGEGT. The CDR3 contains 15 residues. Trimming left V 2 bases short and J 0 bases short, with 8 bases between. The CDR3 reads CASSYAGSSGNTIYF. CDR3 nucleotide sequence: TGTGCCAGCAGTTACGCCGGGAGCTCTGGAAACACCATATATTTT.

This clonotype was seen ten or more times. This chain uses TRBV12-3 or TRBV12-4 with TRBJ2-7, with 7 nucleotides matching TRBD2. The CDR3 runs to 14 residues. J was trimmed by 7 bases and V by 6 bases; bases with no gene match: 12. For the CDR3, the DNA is TGTGCCAGCAGCCATAGCGGGCCCCCTAGTGAGCAGTACTTC. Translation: CASSHSGPPSEQYF.

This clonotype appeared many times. The CDR3 DNA is TGTGCCAGCAGAGATAGCGGGCTCACCTACGAGCAGTACTTC. This codes for CASRDSGLTYEQYF. This chain connects TRBV6-2 or TRBV6-3 to TRBJ2-7, with 7 bases fitting TRBD2. The CDR3 extends over 14 amino acids. Germline CDR1 reads MNHEY; CDR2 reads SVGEGT. V trimming: 6 bases; J trimming: 2 bases; junction bases outside the gene matches: 7.

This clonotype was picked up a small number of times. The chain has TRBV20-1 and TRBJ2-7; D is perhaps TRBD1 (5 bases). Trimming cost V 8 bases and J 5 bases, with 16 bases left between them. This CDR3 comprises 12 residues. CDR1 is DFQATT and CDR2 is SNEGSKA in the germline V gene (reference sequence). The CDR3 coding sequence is TGCAGTCCCAGGGTGACCACCAACGAGCAGTACTTC. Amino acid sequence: CSPRVTTNEQYF.